The 12 T cell receptor beta chains presented below share a single source sample, sequenced in a study of blood T cell repertoires in COVID-19. Data came from immunoSEQ multiplex PCR; TCRdb stores just in-frame clones and leaves some out. The sample comprises tens of thousands of clones, approximately 90% of which are singletons, and more than 3% rests with the top ten. Specimen: peripheral blood. The receptors shown here come from a man in his 60s with acute or convalescent COVID-19.

This sequence joins TRBV7-2 and TRBJ1-2, with 7 bases identical to TRBD1. This CDR3 has 13 residues. Germline CDR1 is SGHTA and CDR2 is FQGNSA. Trimming removed 5 bases from V and 3 bases from J; junction bases left unmatched: 3. CDR3 nucleotide sequence: TGTGCCAGCAGCCCAGGGACAGACTATGGCTACACCTTC. Translated: CASSPGTDYGYTF.

The rearrangement joins TRBV19 to TRBJ1-1; D is uncertain. CDR1 LNHDA and CDR2 SQIVND come from the germline V gene (reference sequence). The CDR3 totals 11 residues. V was trimmed by 8 bases and J by 8 bases, leaving 12 bases between them. Written as DNA, the CDR3 is TGTGCCAGTCACCGGAGTCAGGAAGCTTTCTTT. Its translation: CASHRSQEAFF. Full variable domain (missing parts from reference TRBV19 and TRBJ1-1): DGGITQSPKYLFRKEGQNVTLSCEQNLNHDAMYWYRQDPGQGLRLIYYSQIVNDFQKGDIAEGYSVSREKKESFPLTVTSAQKNPTAFYLCASHRSQEAFFGQGTRLTVV.

The table lists this clone with a few counts. This chain uses TRBV3-1 (or the pseudogene TRBV3-2) with TRBJ2-2, with 7 bases identical to TRBD1. The V and J ends lost 0 bases and 0 bases, in that order; junction bases with no gene match: 7. The CDR3 length is 18 residues. CDR1 LGHDT and CDR2 YNNKEL come from the germline V gene (reference sequence). The CDR3 sequence: CASSQEMWGTANTGELFF. CDR3 nucleotide sequence: TGTGCCAGCAGCCAAGAAATGTGGGGGACAGCGAACACCGGGGAGCTGTTTTTT.

This rearrangement joins TRBV30 to TRBJ1-1; D is perhaps TRBD1 (6 bases). Germline CDR1 GTSNPN, CDR2 SVGIG (reference sequence). This CDR3 contains 14 residues. V was trimmed by 0 bases and J by 11 bases, leaving 19 bases between them. Here the CDR3 reads CAWSVKGEGGSAFF. The CDR3 nucleotides read TGTGCCTGGAGTGTAAAGGGAGAAGGGGGTTCGGCTTTCTTT.

V usage is TRBV19 and J usage is TRBJ2-2, with 7 nucleotides matching TRBD2. Germline trimming cut 2 bases from V and 5 bases from J; bases unmatched to any gene: 11. The length of the CDR3 is 17 residues. Looked up from germline, CDR1 is LNHDA and CDR2 is SQIVND (reference sequence). The CDR3 bases are TGTGCCAGTAGTATACCTTACGGACGTAGCGGGACCGGGGAGCTGTTTTTT. This gives the protein CASSIPYGRSGTGELFF.

V and J are TRBV21-1 and TRBJ2-3; TRBD1 is the table's D call and was not checked against the DNA. TRBV21-1 is marked as a pseudogene. This CDR3 has 13 amino acids. This chain's CDR3 is CARRGLDSKTQYF. The CDR3 coding sequence is TGTGCCAGAAGAGGGTTGGACAGTAAGACGCAGTATTTT.

This chain's CDR3 is CASSLVGSSGLAYNEQFF. CDR3 bases: TGTGCCAGCAGCTTAGTGGGGTCTAGCGGACTAGCCTACAATGAGCAGTTCTTC. The chain has TRBV11-2 and TRBJ2-1, with 7 positions matching TRBD2. Germline CDR1 SGHAT, CDR2 FQNNGV. CDR3 length: 18 amino acids. The ends lost 1 base at V and 2 bases at J; junction bases unmatched: 11.

This chain joins TRBV5-4 and TRBJ1-2; D is unresolved. Trimming shortened V by 3 bases and J by 5 bases, and 14 bases separated the two germline ends. The CDR3 is 14 residues long. CDR1 SGHNT and CDR2 YYREEE come from the germline V gene (reference sequence). CDR3: CASSSGPGRYGYTF. Here the CDR3 DNA reads TGTGCCAGCAGCTCAGGCCCCGGCCGGTATGGCTACACCTTC.

The V and J genes are TRBV6-5 and TRBJ1-1; the match to TRBD1 covers 7 bases. The CDR3 covers 13 residues. J was trimmed by 0 bases and V by 8 bases; bases with no gene match: 3. Germline lookup yields CDR1 MNHEY and CDR2 SVGAGI. The CDR3 spells CASGGQLNTEAFF. CDR3 DNA sequence: TGTGCCAGCGGGGGACAGCTGAACACTGAAGCTTTCTTT.

This chain links TRBV24-1 with TRBJ2-1, with 12 bases identical to TRBD2. The CDR3 covers 14 residues. The J segment lost 7 bases and the V segment lost 7 bases, leaving 4 bases of the junction unmatched. CDR1 KGHDR and CDR2 SFDVKD come from the germline V gene. As DNA, the CDR3 is TGTGCCACCAGAGGAGGGACTAGCGGGAATGAGCAGTTCTTC. Its protein is CATRGGTSGNEQFF.

This rearrangement joins TRBV6-6 to TRBJ2-7; TRBD2 aligns across 11 bases. This CDR3 has 15 residues. Per the germline V gene, CDR1 is MNHNY and CDR2 is SVGAGI (reference sequence). The junction had 7 bases not matched to a gene; V was cut back by 5 bases and J by 4 bases. The CDR3 spells CASSTTSGSSYEQYV. The CDR3 region has the DNA TGTGCCAGCAGTACAACTAGCGGGAGTTCTTACGAGCAGTACGTC.

V usage is TRBV7-2 and J usage is TRBJ2-3, with TRBD2 matching over 8 bases. J gave up 6 bases and V 9 bases, and 11 bases lay outside the gene matches. Germline CDR1 SGHTA, CDR2 FQGNSA. This CDR3 is 14 amino acids long. In DNA, the CDR3 is TGTGCCAGTTACTCCGGGACTAGAGGCGATACGCAGTATTTT. Translation gives CASYSGTRGDTQYF.